Listed here are 27 T cell receptor beta chains from one sample, sequenced in a study of T cells in Graves' hyperthyroidism and ophthalmopathy. RNA transcripts provided the source from which TCR beta CDR3 regions were amplified. First-round RT-PCR of the TCR CDR3 relied on the HTBI primer set. TCRdb recomputed calls from the multiplex PCR reads with MiXCR, one row per CDR3 protein. The table shows over 250,000 distinct CDR3 sequences, with less than 30% occurring only once. The source material was blood. These receptors all stem from a man aged 40-50 years with Graves' hyperthyroidism that later progressed to Graves' ophthalmopathy.

In this sample, this clonotype turned up many times. The J gene is TRBJ2-2, the V gene TRBV9, with 8 bases that match TRBD2. CDR3 length: 17 amino acids. V lost 0 bases and J lost 9; bases outside the gene matches: 13. Germline lookup yields CDR1 SGDLS and CDR2 YYNGEE. CDR3 in DNA: TGTGCCAGCAGCGTAGCGCCAACTAGCGCGGGGGGCAGGGAGCTGTTTTTT. This encodes CASSVAPTSAGGRELFF.

This clonotype was seen a handful of times. The CDR3 DNA reads as TGTGCCAGCAGTGCGGACAGGGACGGGAGTCAGCCCCAGCATTTT. Translating gives CASSADRDGSQPQHF. This chain connects TRBV12-3 or TRBV12-4 to TRBJ1-5, with 8 bases fitting TRBD1. The CDR3 is 15 residues long. Trimming at V came to 5 bases and at J to 6 bases, leaving 9 bases not matched to a gene.

This chain joins TRBV24-1 and TRBJ1-2; 10 bases match TRBD1. The CDR3 has 13 residues. Germline V gene sequence: CDR1 KGHDR, CDR2 SFDVKD. After removal of 2 bases from V and 7 bases from J, the junction contained 0 bases not matched to a gene. CDR3 DNA: TGTGCCACCAGTGATTGGGACAGGGGTGGCTACACCTTC. It is translated as CATSDWDRGGYTF.

Many counts were recorded for this clonotype. The chain links TRBV5-1 to TRBJ1-1; a possible D gene is TRBD1 (6 bases). Germline CDR1 and CDR2: SGHRS and YFSETQ. Trimming stripped 0 bases from V and 2 bases from J, with 11 bases between. There are 15 residues in the CDR3. In nucleotides, the CDR3 is TGCGCCAGCAGCTTGGGGGACATACTAAACACTGAAGCTTTCTTT. Translation: CASSLGDILNTEAFF.

This clonotype was found a few times. The CDR3 nucleotides are TGTGCCAGTAAATTCCGGGGGAGGGCCATCTCTGGGGCCAACGTCCTGACTTTC. It codes for CASKFRGRAISGANVLTF. The V and J genes are TRBV19 and TRBJ2-6; 7 bases are shared with TRBD2. The germline CDR1 and CDR2 sequences are LNHDA and SQIVND (reference sequence). With V trimmed by 7 bases and J by 0 bases, 12 bases remained unmatched. The CDR3 loop spans 18 amino acids. Full variable domain (outside the CDR3, taken from reference TRBV19 and TRBJ2-6): DGGITQSPKYLFRKEGQNVTLSCEQNLNHDAMYWYRQDPGQGLRLIYYSQIVNDFQKGDIAEGYSVSREKKESFPLTVTSAQKNPTAFYLCASKFRGRAISGANVLTFGAGSRLTVL.

This clonotype has a count of ten or more. The chain carries TRBV27 and TRBJ2-6; tentatively, D is TRBD1 (6 bases). The CDR3 contains 16 residues. CDR1 MNHEY and CDR2 SMNVEV come from the germline V gene (reference sequence). V lost 6 bases and J lost 2, with 14 bases in between. The CDR3 DNA is TGTGCCAGCAGCTCTCAAGGGGGTACTGGGGCCAACGTCCTGACTTTC. Translating gives CASSSQGGTGANVLTF.

The gene calls are TRBV24-1 and TRBJ2-1; no firm D call. Trimming cost V 0 bases and J 6 bases, with 11 bases left between them. This CDR3 has 15 residues. From germline, CDR1 is KGHDR and CDR2 SFDVKD. The CDR3 is CATSDLRRLSNEQFF. The CDR3, as DNA: TGTGCCACCAGTGATTTGCGAAGGTTGAGCAATGAGCAGTTCTTC.

This clonotype was counted many times. This chain connects TRBV2 to TRBJ1-5; no clear D gene. V lost 2 bases to trimming and J lost 0 bases, with 11 bases between them. Germline CDR1 is SNHLY and CDR2 is FYNNEI. The CDR3 is 16 amino acids. Here the CDR3 DNA reads TGTGCCAGCAGTGAAAATCGTTCGGGTAGCAATCAGCCCCAGCATTTT. It codes for CASSENRSGSNQPQHF.

This clonotype was seen at least ten times. The chain is built from TRBV5-1 and TRBJ1-2; 10 nucleotides match TRBD1. Trimming removed 0 bases from V and 8 bases from J; junction bases left unmatched: 4. The CDR3 spans 14 residues. CDR1 and CDR2 from the germline V gene are SGHRS and YFSETQ. The CDR3 loop is CASSLEGTGEGYTF. The CDR3, as DNA: TGCGCCAGCAGCTTGGAAGGGACAGGGGAAGGCTACACCTTC.

This clonotype has a handful of counts. A much larger clonotype is one base distant, so this may be a read error. This chain joins TRBV5-1 and TRBJ2-2; D is unresolved. The CDR3 extends over 15 amino acids. The germline CDR1 and CDR2 sequences are SGHRS and YFSETQ. This chain's CDR3 is CASSLDAENTEELFF. The CDR3 bases are TGCGCCAGCAGCTTGGACGCGGAGAACACCGAGGAGCTGTTTTTT.

This clonotype was recorded at least ten times. The rearrangement links TRBV24-1 to TRBJ2-7, with TRBD1 matching over 7 bases. Trimming took 6 bases from V and 3 from J; bases not matched to a gene: 4. Germline-derived CDR1 and CDR2 are KGHDR and SFDVKD. This CDR3 contains 13 residues. CDR3 amino acids: CATSKDRNYEQYF. CDR3 DNA sequence: TGTGCCACCAGTAAGGACAGGAACTACGAGCAGTACTTC.

There are many counts of this clonotype. The V gene is TRBV12-3 or TRBV12-4, the J gene TRBJ1-5, with D unresolved. The J call is doubtful: the DNA matches TRBJ2-3 better. CDR3 length equals 15 residues. This CDR3 is CASSLIFENNQPQYF. The CDR3 region has the DNA TGTGCCAGCAGTTTAATTTTCGAGAACAATCAGCCCCAGTATTTT.

This clonotype was seen only once. This chain uses TRBV30 with TRBJ2-2; D remains ambiguous. The germline V and J ends were trimmed by 4 bases and 3 bases, with 15 bases remaining between them. The CDR3 runs to 15 residues. Germline V gene data show CDR1 as GTSNPN and CDR2 as SVGIG (reference sequence). The CDR3 reads CAWIGQVIDTGELFF. In DNA, the CDR3 is TGTGCCTGGATTGGGCAGGTGATAGACACCGGGGAGCTGTTTTTT. Full variable domain (outside the CDR3, taken from reference TRBV30 and TRBJ2-2): SQTIHQWPATLVQPVGSPLSLECTVEGTSNPNLYWYRQAAGRGLQLLFYSVGIGQISSEVPQNLSASRPQDRQFILSSKKLLLSDSGFYLCAWIGQVIDTGELFFGEGSRLTVL.

This clonotype was detected ten times or more. The chain employs TRBV24-1 and TRBJ2-6; D possibly corresponds to TRBD1 (5 bases). The V end was cut by 3 bases, the J end by 6 bases, with 17 bases between. The CDR3 has 17 amino acids. The germline V gene has CDR1 KGHDR and CDR2 SFDVKD. The CDR3 sequence: CATSDTDTGPEANVLTF. The DNA for the CDR3 is TGTGCCACCAGTGATACAGACACAGGTCCTGAGGCCAACGTCCTGACTTTC.

This clonotype was counted many times. The V gene is TRBV24-1, the J gene TRBJ2-4, with unresolved D. The CDR3 is 16 residues long. Germline CDR1 reads KGHDR; CDR2 reads SFDVKD. With 4 bases removed from V and 0 bases from J, the gap between germline ends came to 12 bases. CDR3 DNA: TGTGCCACCAGTGACAACGGACCAATAGCCAAAAACATTCAGTACTTC. Translation gives CATSDNGPIAKNIQYF.

This clonotype was counted only a few times. The chain has TRBV12-3 or TRBV12-4 and TRBJ1-5; 7 nucleotides line up with TRBD1. Trimming removed 6 bases from V and 0 bases from J; junction bases left unmatched: 8. The CDR3 is 16 residues long. CDR3 region: CASSNDRDYSNQPQHF. The CDR3 DNA reads as TGTGCCAGCAGCAATGACAGGGACTATAGCAATCAGCCCCAGCATTTT.

V and J are TRBV12-3 or TRBV12-4 and TRBJ1-2; D might be TRBD1 (5 bases). CDR3 length: 13 amino acids. V was trimmed by 4 bases and J by 4 bases, leaving 10 bases between them. CDR3 sequence reads: CASSSPGIYGYTF. For the CDR3, the DNA is TGTGCCAGCAGTTCCCCAGGGATCTATGGCTACACCTTC.

This clonotype qualifies as medium-sized (0.01 to 0.1%). The chain employs TRBV20-1 and TRBJ1-1; maybe TRBD1 (5 bases). The CDR3 loop spans 13 amino acids. Germline CDR1 reads DFQATT; CDR2 reads SNEGSKA (reference sequence). V was cut by 4 bases and J by 12 bases, with 21 bases left in between. The CDR3 sequence is CSAIRQYQLYPFF. The CDR3 DNA is TGCAGTGCTATTCGACAGTACCAACTTTATCCTTTCTTT.

This clonotype was observed many times. This CDR3 reads CATSGQDNQPQHF. The CDR3 coding sequence is TGTGCCACCAGTGGTCAGGACAATCAGCCCCAGCATTTT. V gene TRBV24-1 combines with J gene TRBJ1-5; D gene unclear. Trimming pared 5 bases from V and 3 bases from J, leaving 7 bases between. The CDR3 spans 13 residues. Looked up from germline, CDR1 is KGHDR and CDR2 is SFDVKD.

This clonotype was seen at least ten times. The chain is built from TRBV19 and TRBJ1-2; TRBD1 might be the D (5 bases). V lost 4 bases to trimming and J lost 0 bases, with 15 bases between them. CDR1 and CDR2 (germline): LNHDA, SQIVND (reference sequence). CDR3 length: 16 amino acids. The CDR3 coding sequence is TGTGCCAGTAGTACCTTGGCAGGGCGAGCTAACTATGGCTACACCTTC. This sequence encodes CASSTLAGRANYGYTF. Full variable domain (remainder filled in from reference TRBV19 and TRBJ1-2): DGGITQSPKYLFRKEGQNVTLSCEQNLNHDAMYWYRQDPGQGLRLIYYSQIVNDFQKGDIAEGYSVSREKKESFPLTVTSAQKNPTAFYLCASSTLAGRANYGYTFGSGTRLTVV.

The chain links TRBV19 to TRBJ1-4; D is possibly TRBD1 (5 bases). Germline V gene sequence: CDR1 LNHDA, CDR2 SQIVND (reference sequence). The CDR3 extends over 16 amino acids. V shed 6 bases and J shed 2 bases, with 16 bases lying between them. The CDR3 DNA sequence: TGTGCCAGTAGCCCCAGGGTCATGGCGACTAATGAAAAACTGTTTTTT. Amino acids: CASSPRVMATNEKLFF. Using reference TRBV19 and TRBJ1-4 for the parts outside the CDR3, the full variable domain is DGGITQSPKYLFRKEGQNVTLSCEQNLNHDAMYWYRQDPGQGLRLIYYSQIVNDFQKGDIAEGYSVSREKKESFPLTVTSAQKNPTAFYLCASSPRVMATNEKLFFGSGTQLSVL.

This chain links TRBV6-2 or TRBV6-3 with TRBJ2-5; 7 bases align to TRBD2. Germline CDR1 and CDR2: MNHEY and SVGEGT. This CDR3 comprises 14 residues. The V and J ends lost 6 bases and 5 bases, in that order; junction bases with no gene match: 9. CDR3 sequence (DNA): TGTGCCAGCAGCTACGGTGCTAGCGGCGAGACCCAGTACTTC. Translation: CASSYGASGETQYF.

Many counts were recorded for this clonotype. V and J are TRBV20-1 and TRBJ1-2, with D hard to call. The CDR3 runs 12 residues. CDR1 DFQATT and CDR2 SNEGSKA come from the germline V gene (reference sequence). V was pared by 1 base and J by 2 bases, with 5 bases between. The CDR3 bases are TGCAGTGCTAGAGTATTGAACTATGGCTACACCTTC. This gives the protein CSARVLNYGYTF.

This clonotype appeared many times. The rearrangement links TRBV2 to TRBJ1-5, with a tentative D call TRBD1 (5 bases). V dropped 4 bases and J dropped 6 bases, with 16 bases sitting between them. In germline, CDR1 is SNHLY, CDR2 FYNNEI. The CDR3 has 15 residues. The CDR3 region is CASSGSTVRGQPQHF. CDR3 coding DNA: TGTGCCAGCAGTGGATCGACAGTCCGGGGTCAGCCCCAGCATTTT.

This clonotype has more than one count but fewer than ten. The chain has TRBV11-2 and TRBJ2-5, with D possibly matching TRBD1 (6 bases). Trimming removed 1 base at V and 2 bases at J, with 11 bases between. The CDR3 totals 15 residues. The V gene's germline CDR1 is SGHAT and CDR2 FQNNGV. CDR3 nucleotide sequence: TGTGCCAGCAGCTTAGTAGGGGACACACAAGAGACCCAGTACTTC. Translation: CASSLVGDTQETQYF. Using reference TRBV11-2 and TRBJ2-5 for the parts outside the CDR3, the full variable domain is EAGVAQSPRYKIIEKRQSVAFWCNPISGHATLYWYQQILGQGPKLLIQFQNNGVVDDSQLPKDRFSAERLKGVDSTLKIQPAKLEDSAVYLCASSLVGDTQETQYFGPGTRLLVL.

This clonotype has ten or more counts. The chain has TRBV12-3 or TRBV12-4 and TRBJ1-2, with D possibly TRBD1 on 5 matching bases. The CDR3 is made up of 13 amino acids. V shed 6 bases and J shed 5 bases, with 13 bases lying between them. CDR3 amino acids: CASSGGNHYGYTF. CDR3 DNA sequence: TGTGCCAGCAGCGGGGGGAACCATTATGGCTACACCTTC.

This clonotype has a count of ten or more. V is TRBV15 and J is TRBJ2-7; TRBD1 might be the D (5 bases). Germline CDR1 reads LNHNV; CDR2 reads YYDKDF (reference sequence). This CDR3 region has 15 residues. The germline V and J ends were trimmed by 0 bases and 6 bases, with 15 bases remaining between them. This chain's CDR3 is CATSRDLQVPLEQYF. The CDR3 nucleotides are TGTGCCACCAGCAGAGATTTACAGGTGCCTCTCGAGCAGTACTTC.